The 26 T cell receptor beta chains given below trace back to one sample, sequenced in a study of blood T cell repertoires in COVID-19. Sequencing used immunoSEQ multiplex PCR; TCRdb keeps in-frame clones, though not all of them. Here the sample spans 300,000 to 450,000 clones, about 90% being singletons. Sequencing was carried out using peripheral blood. Receptor source: a woman aged 55 to 70 with COVID-19, enrolled during active disease.

The gene calls are TRBV3-1 (or the pseudogene TRBV3-2) and TRBJ1-1; D is perhaps TRBD1 (5 bases). Trimming stripped 1 base from V and 4 bases from J, with 10 bases between. This CDR3 is 14 amino acids long. Looked up from germline, CDR1 is LGHDT and CDR2 is YNNKEL (reference sequence). CDR3 sequence (DNA): TGTGCCAGCAGCCAAGGGGGGGAGGGCACTGAAGCTTTCTTT. This gives the protein CASSQGGEGTEAFF.

V and J are TRBV6-5 and TRBJ1-6; D is possibly TRBD1 (5 bases). Trimming removed 4 bases from V and 8 bases from J, with 9 bases in between. CDR1 is MNHEY and CDR2 is SVGAGI in the germline V gene. The CDR3 loop spans 13 amino acids. Here the CDR3 DNA reads TGTGCCAGCAGTTCCGGGGGAGATTCACCCCTCCACTTT. Its translation is CASSSGGDSPLHF.

V usage is TRBV19 and J usage is TRBJ1-2; 7 nucleotides agree with TRBD1. V gave up 9 bases and J gave up 0 bases; unmatched junction bases: 7. Germline assignment: CDR1 LNHDA and CDR2 SQIVND (reference sequence). The CDR3 loop spans 14 amino acids. CDR3 nucleotide sequence: TGTGCCAGCCGGACAGGAGGAGCTAACTATGGCTACACCTTC. Translated, it gives CASRTGGANYGYTF.

V usage is TRBV7-3 and J usage is TRBJ2-7; D gene uncertain. With 5 bases removed from V and 2 bases from J, the gap between germline ends came to 10 bases. The CDR3 totals 13 residues. Germline CDR1 reads SGHTA; CDR2 reads FQGTGA. The DNA of the CDR3 is TGTGCCAGCAGCCTAAGCGCAACCTACGAGCAGTACTTC. Its translation is CASSLSATYEQYF.

The genes are TRBV18 and TRBJ2-1, with 10 bases lining up with TRBD2. The CDR3 has 17 amino acids. J lost 7 bases, V lost 5 bases, and 14 bases had no gene match. The germline gives CDR1 KGHSH, CDR2 LQKENI. This CDR3 reads CASSASQAGGPENEQFF. CDR3 in DNA: TGTGCCAGCTCAGCGAGCCAAGCGGGGGGGCCTGAAAATGAGCAGTTCTTC.

V usage is TRBV6-5 and J usage is TRBJ1-3; D gene unclear. The germline V and J ends were trimmed by 7 bases and 0 bases, with 13 bases remaining between them. The CDR3 is made up of 15 amino acids. The germline gives CDR1 MNHEY, CDR2 SVGAGI. CDR3 nucleotides: TGTGCCAGCACCCTCGACTTAAGCTCTGGAAACACCATATATTTT. Protein: CASTLDLSSGNTIYF.

The chain links TRBV12-3 or TRBV12-4 to TRBJ1-2; 8 bases are a match to TRBD1. This CDR3 is built from 13 residues. J gave up 8 bases and V 5 bases, and 7 bases lay outside the gene matches. The CDR3 bases are TGTGCCAGCAGTCCAGGGGGCCCCCTGGGCTACACCTTC. It codes for CASSPGGPLGYTF.

The CDR3 loop is CASNPGVGGRSPLHF. CDR3 sequence (DNA): TGTGCCAGCAATCCAGGGGTAGGGGGTCGGTCACCCCTCCACTTT. The rearrangement links TRBV28 to TRBJ1-6, with D possibly TRBD1 on 6 matching bases. Germline lookup yields CDR1 MDHEN and CDR2 SYDVKM. V lost 7 bases and J lost 10, with 20 bases in between. The CDR3 loop spans 15 amino acids.

This rearrangement joins TRBV5-1 to TRBJ1-4; D is possibly TRBD1 (6 bases). The CDR3 has 15 residues. CDR1 SGHRS and CDR2 YFSETQ come from the germline V gene. Between the trimmed V and J ends, which lost 4 bases and 6 bases, there was a span of 16 bases. Here the CDR3 DNA reads TGCGCCAGCAGCCTACCTACAGGGAGGGATGAAAAACTGTTTTTT. It is translated as CASSLPTGRDEKLFF.

The V gene is TRBV28, the J gene TRBJ1-2, with D possibly matching TRBD1 (5 bases). Germline V gene lookup returns CDR1 MDHEN and CDR2 SYDVKM. The V gene lost 4 bases and the J gene lost 6 bases, with 21 bases spanning the gap. This CDR3 region has 16 residues. CDR3 sequence: CASSSREGRKAHGYTF. CDR3 DNA sequence: TGTGCCAGCAGTTCACGGGAGGGACGAAAGGCACATGGCTACACCTTC.

This chain joins TRBV5-1 and TRBJ1-1; D remains unclear. The CDR3 has 15 amino acids. Germline CDR1 reads SGHRS; CDR2 reads YFSETQ. V shed 2 bases and J shed 4 bases, with 15 bases lying between them. CDR3 DNA sequence: TGCGCCAGCAGCTTCGGCCCCGGGTCGGGCACTGAAGCTTTCTTT. Residues: CASSFGPGSGTEAFF.

The chain combines TRBV3-1 (or the pseudogene TRBV3-2) with TRBJ1-2, with D perhaps matching TRBD1 (6 bases). The CDR3 spans 14 residues. V was trimmed by 0 bases and J by 4 bases, leaving 9 bases between them. Germline CDR1 reads LGHDT; CDR2 reads YNNKEL (reference sequence). CDR3 residues: CASSQEGDTYGYTF. In DNA, the CDR3 is TGTGCCAGCAGCCAAGAGGGGGACACCTATGGCTACACCTTC.

The chain's CDR3 is CASSSPDILNTEAFF. The DNA of the CDR3 is TGTGCCAGCAGCTCGCCGGACATTTTGAACACTGAAGCTTTCTTT. The gene calls are TRBV5-6 and TRBJ1-1, with D possibly TRBD1 on 5 matching bases. The CDR3 is 15 amino acids. V lost 3 bases, J lost 0 bases, and 12 bases lay in between. The germline V gene encodes CDR1 SGHDT and CDR2 YYEEEE.

This chain uses TRBV4-1 with TRBJ1-6; tentative D call: TRBD1 (5 bases). The CDR3 runs to 16 residues. Trimming left V 3 bases short and J 3 bases short, with 12 bases between. Germline V gene data show CDR1 as MGHRA and CDR2 as YSYEKL. CDR3 sequence reads: CASSQGRNLYNSPLHF. The CDR3 region has the DNA TGCGCCAGCAGCCAGGGGCGGAACCTCTATAATTCACCCCTCCACTTT.

This chain joins TRBV29-1 and TRBJ1-2; 8 bases map to TRBD1. Germline CDR1 is SQVTM and CDR2 is ANQGSEA. V lost 6 bases, J lost 6 bases, and 15 bases stayed unmatched. The CDR3 is 15 residues long. CDR3 in DNA: TGCAGCGTCAAACGACAGGGGAGTAGAGTAGATGGCTACACCTTC. This sequence encodes CSVKRQGSRVDGYTF.

The rearrangement links TRBV10-1 to TRBJ2-1; 11 positions agree with TRBD2. The CDR3 sequence is 15 residues long. The junction had 1 base not matched to a gene; V was cut back by 2 bases and J by 4 bases. Germline V gene sequence: CDR1 WNHNN, CDR2 SYGVQD (reference sequence). The CDR3 DNA reads as TGCGCCAGCAGTGAGACTAGCGGGGGTTACAATGAGCAGTTCTTC. This gives the protein CASSETSGGYNEQFF.

The rearrangement links TRBV3-1 (or the pseudogene TRBV3-2) to TRBJ1-5, with 8 bases identical to TRBD1. The V gene's germline CDR1 is LGHDT and CDR2 YNNKEL (reference sequence). This CDR3 comprises 17 residues. The junction had 11 bases not matched to a gene; V was cut back by 0 bases and J by 7 bases. The CDR3 loop is CASSQDIPDRARQPQHF. The CDR3 DNA is TGTGCCAGCAGCCAAGATATCCCGGACAGGGCACGGCAGCCCCAGCATTTT.

V is TRBV5-1 and J is TRBJ2-7; possible D gene TRBD2, 5 bases. The CDR3 length is 16 residues. CDR1 and CDR2 from the germline V gene are SGHRS and YFSETQ. The V gene lost 3 bases and the J gene lost 5 bases, with 21 bases spanning the gap. The CDR3 loop reads CASSSSMVGGTDEQYF. In DNA, the CDR3 is TGCGCCAGCAGCTCCTCTATGGTCGGAGGTACCGACGAGCAGTACTTC.

The rearrangement joins TRBV29-1 to TRBJ1-2; 8 nucleotides line up with TRBD1. J gave up 2 bases and V 0 bases, and 5 bases lay outside the gene matches. The V gene's germline CDR1 is SQVTM and CDR2 ANQGSEA. The CDR3 has 15 residues. The CDR3 loop reads CSVEEYGTGNYGYTF. CDR3 nucleotides: TGCAGCGTTGAAGAGTACGGGACAGGAAACTATGGCTACACCTTC.

V usage is TRBV6-5 and J usage is TRBJ1-2, with D hard to call. The CDR3 sequence is 13 residues long. Looked up from germline, CDR1 is MNHEY and CDR2 is SVGAGI. With 5 bases removed from V and 4 bases from J, the gap between germline ends came to 11 bases. Written as DNA, the CDR3 is TGTGCCAGCAGTACCTTCAGTGGCTATGGCTACACCTTC. As protein: CASSTFSGYGYTF.

Only a few counts were recorded for this clone. The chain couples TRBV18 to TRBJ1-1; D is ambiguous. The V gene lost 0 bases and the J gene lost 1 base, with 6 bases spanning the gap. CDR3 length equals 14 residues. Germline-derived CDR1 and CDR2 are KGHSH and LQKENI. CDR3 coding DNA: TGTGCCAGCTCACCACCCGGGAGGAACACTGAAGCTTTCTTT. Translating it yields CASSPPGRNTEAFF.

The rearrangement links TRBV15 to TRBJ1-4; a possible D gene is TRBD1 (6 bases). V was shortened by 1 base and J by 2 bases, with 11 bases between the two germline ends. The CDR3 spans 16 residues. In germline, CDR1 is LNHNV, CDR2 YYDKDF (reference sequence). CDR3: CATSRARQATNEKLFF. The CDR3 DNA is TGTGCCACCAGCAGAGCCCGACAGGCGACTAATGAAAAACTGTTTTTT.

The V gene is TRBV10-3, the J gene TRBJ1-4; 12 bases line up with TRBD1. Germline CDR1 reads ENHRY; CDR2 reads SYGVKD. V lost 8 bases and J lost 7; bases outside the gene matches: 2. There are 13 residues in the CDR3. DNA for the CDR3: TGTGCCATCGGGACAGGGGGCATTGAAAAACTGTTTTTT. Its translation is CAIGTGGIEKLFF.

The chain is built from TRBV6-5 and TRBJ1-5, with D unclear. The V end was cut by 2 bases, the J end by 6 bases, with 11 bases between. This CDR3 is 14 amino acids long. Germline V gene data show CDR1 as MNHEY and CDR2 as SVGAGI. As DNA, the CDR3 is TGTGCCAGCAGTTACGGGAGAACGCTTCAGCCCCAGCATTTT. It is translated as CASSYGRTLQPQHF.

This chain joins TRBV5-6 and TRBJ2-1; tentatively, D is TRBD2 (5 bases). This CDR3 has 17 amino acids. Germline-derived CDR1 and CDR2 are SGHDT and YYEEEE. With 4 bases removed from V and 0 bases from J, the gap between germline ends came to 17 bases. The chain's CDR3 is CASSKDFGEISYNEQFF. Written as DNA, the CDR3 is TGTGCCAGCAGCAAGGACTTTGGCGAGATCTCCTACAATGAGCAGTTCTTC.

The V gene is TRBV11-2, the J gene TRBJ1-1, with 7 bases lining up with TRBD1. Germline values: CDR1 SGHAT, CDR2 FQNNGV. V gave up 5 bases and J gave up 11 bases; unmatched junction bases: 11. The CDR3 spans 13 residues. DNA of the CDR3: TGTGCCAGCAGCAATTCAGGGGGAGGTGATGCTTTCTTT. Protein: CASSNSGGGDAFF.